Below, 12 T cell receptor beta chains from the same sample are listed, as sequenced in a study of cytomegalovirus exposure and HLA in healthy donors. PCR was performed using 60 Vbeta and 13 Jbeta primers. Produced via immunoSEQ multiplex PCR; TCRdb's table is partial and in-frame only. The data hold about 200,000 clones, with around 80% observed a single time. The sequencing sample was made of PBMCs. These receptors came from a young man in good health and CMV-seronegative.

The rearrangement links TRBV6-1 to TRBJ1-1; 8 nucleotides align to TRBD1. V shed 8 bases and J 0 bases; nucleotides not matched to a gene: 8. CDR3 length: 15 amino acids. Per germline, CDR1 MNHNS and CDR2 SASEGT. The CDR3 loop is CASGGLGQVNTEAFF. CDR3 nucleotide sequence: TGTGCCAGCGGTGGTTTGGGACAGGTGAACACTGAAGCTTTCTTT.

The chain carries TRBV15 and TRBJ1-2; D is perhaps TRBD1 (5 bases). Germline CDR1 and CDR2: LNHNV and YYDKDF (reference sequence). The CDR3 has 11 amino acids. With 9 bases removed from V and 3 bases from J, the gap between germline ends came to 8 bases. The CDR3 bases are TGTGCCACAGCGACAGACTATGGCTACACCTTC. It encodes CATATDYGYTF.

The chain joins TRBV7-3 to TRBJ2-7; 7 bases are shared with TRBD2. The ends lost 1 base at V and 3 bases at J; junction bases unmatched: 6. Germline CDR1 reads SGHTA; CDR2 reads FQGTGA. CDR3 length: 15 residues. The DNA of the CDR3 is TGTGCCAGCAGCTTAAGTCCTAGCGGATACTACGAGCAGTACTTC. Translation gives CASSLSPSGYYEQYF.

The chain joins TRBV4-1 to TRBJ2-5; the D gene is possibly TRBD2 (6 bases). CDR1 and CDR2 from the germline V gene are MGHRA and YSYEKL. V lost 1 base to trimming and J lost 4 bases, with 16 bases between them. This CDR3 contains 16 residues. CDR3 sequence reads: CASSQVLGEVGETQYF. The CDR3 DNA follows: TGCGCCAGCAGCCAAGTTTTGGGGGAGGTTGGAGAGACCCAGTACTTC.

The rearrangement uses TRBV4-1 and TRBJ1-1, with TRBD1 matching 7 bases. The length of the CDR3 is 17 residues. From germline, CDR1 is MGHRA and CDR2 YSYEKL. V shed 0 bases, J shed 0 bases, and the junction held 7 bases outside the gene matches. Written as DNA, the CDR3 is TGCGCCAGCAGCCAAGATCCGGGACAGAGGGTGAACACTGAAGCTTTCTTT. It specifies CASSQDPGQRVNTEAFF.

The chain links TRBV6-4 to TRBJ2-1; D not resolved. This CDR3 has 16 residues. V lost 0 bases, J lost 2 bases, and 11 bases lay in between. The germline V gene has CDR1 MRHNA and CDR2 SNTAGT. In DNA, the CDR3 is TGTGCCAGCAGTGACTCGGGTCAGGTGCCCTACAATGAGCAGTTCTTC. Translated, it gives CASSDSGQVPYNEQFF.

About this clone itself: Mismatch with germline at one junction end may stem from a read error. DNA of the CDR3: TGTGCTAGCAGCTTAAATTCGGGACTACAACAAGAGACCCAGTACTTC. As protein: CASSLNSGLQQETQYF. The chain links TRBV7-7 to TRBJ2-5; 7 bases map to TRBD2. Germline CDR1 SSHAT, CDR2 FNYEAQ (reference sequence). The CDR3 covers 16 residues.

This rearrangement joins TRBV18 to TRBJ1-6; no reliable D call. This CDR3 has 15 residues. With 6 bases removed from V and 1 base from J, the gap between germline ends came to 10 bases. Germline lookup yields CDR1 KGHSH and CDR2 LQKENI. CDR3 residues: CASSDGISYNSPLHF. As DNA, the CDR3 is TGTGCCAGCTCCGACGGGATTTCCTATAATTCACCCCTCCACTTT.

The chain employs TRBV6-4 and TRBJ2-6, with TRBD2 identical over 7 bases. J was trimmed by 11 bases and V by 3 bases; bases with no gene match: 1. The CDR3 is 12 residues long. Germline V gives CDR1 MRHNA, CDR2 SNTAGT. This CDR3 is CASSEGGHVLTF. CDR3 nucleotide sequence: TGTGCCAGCAGTGAGGGAGGGCACGTCCTGACTTTC.

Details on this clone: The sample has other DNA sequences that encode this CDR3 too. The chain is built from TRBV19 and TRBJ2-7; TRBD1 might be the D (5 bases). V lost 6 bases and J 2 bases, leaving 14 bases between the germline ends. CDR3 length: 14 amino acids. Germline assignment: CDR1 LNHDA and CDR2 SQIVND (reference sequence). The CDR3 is CASSLDSGPYEQYF. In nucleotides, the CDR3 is TGTGCCAGTAGCCTTGACAGTGGACCCTACGAGCAGTACTTC. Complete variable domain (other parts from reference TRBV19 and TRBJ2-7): DGGITQSPKYLFRKEGQNVTLSCEQNLNHDAMYWYRQDPGQGLRLIYYSQIVNDFQKGDIAEGYSVSREKKESFPLTVTSAQKNPTAFYLCASSLDSGPYEQYFGPGTRLTVT.

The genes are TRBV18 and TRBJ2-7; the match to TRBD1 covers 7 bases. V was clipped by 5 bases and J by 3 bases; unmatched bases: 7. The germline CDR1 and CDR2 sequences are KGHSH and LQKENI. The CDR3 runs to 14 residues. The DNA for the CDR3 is TGTGCCAGCTCAGCGTCGACAGGGAACTACGAGCAGTACTTC. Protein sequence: CASSASTGNYEQYF.

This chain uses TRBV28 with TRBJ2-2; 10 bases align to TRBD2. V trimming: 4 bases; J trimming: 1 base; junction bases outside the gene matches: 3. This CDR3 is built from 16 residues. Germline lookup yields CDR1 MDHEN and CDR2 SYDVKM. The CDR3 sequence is CASSSRTSGNTGELFF. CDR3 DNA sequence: TGTGCCAGCAGTTCTCGGACTAGCGGGAACACCGGGGAGCTGTTTTTT.